Shown below are 21 T cell receptor beta chains from a single sample sequenced in a study of T cell responses to AZD1222 COVID-19 vaccine. Sequencing was performed with immunoSEQ multiplex PCR; in TCRdb, only in-frame clones are kept and a portion is missing. The sample holds about 140,000 clones; around 92% are singletons and the top ten take 2.5% to 3.5%. Sequencing used peripheral blood, obtained on day 0 of AZD1222 vaccination. The receptors stem from an adult in good health.

The V gene is TRBV11-3, the J gene TRBJ2-1; D is uncertain. Germline CDR1 SGHNT, CDR2 YENEEA. The ends were cut back, 3 bases at V and 6 bases at J, with 9 bases in the middle. This CDR3 has 13 amino acids. CDR3 DNA sequence: TGTGCCAGCAGCTTTGAAACTGGCAATGAGCAGTTCTTC. Its translation: CASSFETGNEQFF.

Only one count was recorded for this clone. The chain carries TRBV6-2 or TRBV6-3 and TRBJ1-6; tentative D call: TRBD1 (5 bases). V was pared by 2 bases and J by 8 bases, with 19 bases between. The CDR3 totals 17 residues. Germline loops: CDR1 MNHEY, CDR2 SVGEGT. CDR3 residues: CASSYAPGTPSYSPLHF. CDR3 coding DNA: TGTGCCAGCAGTTACGCCCCCGGGACGCCGTCTTATTCACCCCTCCACTTT.

This clone was picked up one time. This rearrangement joins TRBV12-3 or TRBV12-4 to TRBJ1-1; maybe TRBD1 (5 bases). The V end lost 6 bases, the J end lost 11 bases, and 16 bases lay between the germline ends. This CDR3 spans 12 amino acids. The DNA for the CDR3 is TGTGCCAGCAGGGTCCGGGGGGGTGAGGCTTTCTTT. This encodes CASRVRGGEAFF.

This clone was seen once. The rearrangement links TRBV7-7 to TRBJ2-5, with D maybe TRBD1 (6 bases). The V end lost 2 bases, the J end lost 5 bases, and 24 bases lay between the germline ends. CDR1 is SSHAT, CDR2 FNYEAQ, per germline (reference sequence). This CDR3 contains 18 residues. The CDR3 DNA reads TGTGCCAGCAGCTTACCCTACAGACAGGCGGTAAACGGGGAGACCCAGTACTTC. Translated, it gives CASSLPYRQAVNGETQYF.

The rearrangement links TRBV28 to TRBJ2-7; 9 bases fit TRBD1. CDR3 length: 15 amino acids. CDR1 and CDR2 (germline): MDHEN, SYDVKM. Trimming took 6 bases from V and 2 from J; bases not matched to a gene: 8. The CDR3 bases are TGTGCCAGCAGAAAACCGGGACAGGGCACCTACGAGCAGTACTTC. Amino acid sequence: CASRKPGQGTYEQYF.

This chain uses TRBV6-5 with TRBJ2-2; TRBD2 matches 8 bases. V lost 8 bases, J lost 3 bases, and 8 bases stayed unmatched. The CDR3 contains 15 residues. Germline-derived CDR1 and CDR2 are MNHEY and SVGAGI. DNA for the CDR3: TGTGCCAGCGGGATAGCGGGACACCACACCGGGGAGCTGTTTTTT. This gives the protein CASGIAGHHTGELFF.

The genes are TRBV7-2 and TRBJ1-1, with 7 positions matching TRBD1. The CDR3 is 14 amino acids. Germline CDR1 SGHTA, CDR2 FQGNSA. With 2 bases clipped from V and 1 base from J, the junction kept 1 base outside the gene matches. CDR3 nucleotide sequence: TGTGCCAGCAGCTTAAGACAGGGGAACACTGAAGCTTTCTTT. Residues: CASSLRQGNTEAFF.

The chain employs TRBV3-1 (or the pseudogene TRBV3-2) and TRBJ2-5, with TRBD1 as a possible D gene (5 bases). Trimming removed 0 bases at V and 6 bases at J, with 14 bases between. CDR1 is LGHDT and CDR2 is YNNKEL in the germline V gene (reference sequence). This CDR3 is built from 15 residues. The CDR3 protein is CASSQDGHPGKTQYF. The CDR3 DNA reads as TGTGCCAGCAGCCAAGATGGGCACCCAGGGAAGACCCAGTACTTC.

The chain has TRBV18 and TRBJ1-2; 9 bases agree with TRBD1. In germline, CDR1 is KGHSH, CDR2 LQKENI. This CDR3 is built from 18 residues. Germline trimming cut 4 bases from V and 1 base from J; bases unmatched to any gene: 13. The CDR3 DNA reads TGTGCCAGCTCACAAACGGCCGGGACAGGGATTTTTAACTATGGCTACACCTTC. Translating it yields CASSQTAGTGIFNYGYTF.

V usage is TRBV7-9 and J usage is TRBJ2-2; perhaps TRBD1 as D (5 bases). The V and J ends lost 0 bases and 6 bases respectively, with 11 bases between them. Germline assignment: CDR1 SEHNR and CDR2 FQNEAQ (reference sequence). This CDR3 contains 15 residues. The CDR3 sequence: CASSLAQGYPGELFF. DNA for the CDR3: TGTGCCAGCAGCTTAGCGCAGGGTTATCCCGGGGAGCTGTTTTTT.

V is TRBV5-1 and J is TRBJ1-4, with a weak D call TRBD1 (6 bases). Trimming removed 4 bases at V and 6 bases at J, with 19 bases between. In germline, CDR1 is SGHRS, CDR2 YFSETQ. This CDR3 is built from 16 residues. CDR3 sequence: CASSGGTGLRDEKLFF. DNA for the CDR3: TGCGCCAGCAGCGGCGGTACAGGGTTACGGGATGAAAAACTGTTTTTT.

The chain is built from TRBV20-1 and TRBJ1-1; D is unresolved. CDR3 length: 11 residues. Trimming left V 3 bases short and J 1 base short, with 3 bases between. The V gene's germline CDR1 is DFQATT and CDR2 SNEGSKA (reference sequence). DNA of the CDR3: TGCAGTGCTAGCAGGAACACTGAAGCTTTCTTT. This codes for CSASRNTEAFF.

This clone was detected only once. CDR3 bases: TGTGCCAGCAGCTCCGGACAGACCCCCGAGAACTATGGCTACACCTTC. This gives the protein CASSSGQTPENYGYTF. The chain joins TRBV13 to TRBJ1-2; TRBD1 is a possible D gene (6 bases). The V gene's germline CDR1 is PRHDT and CDR2 FYEKMQ (reference sequence). The V gene lost 4 bases and the J gene lost 2 bases, with 17 bases spanning the gap. The CDR3 contains 16 residues.

This clone turned up a few times. The chain carries TRBV4-2 and TRBJ2-3; D is undetermined. The CDR3 contains 14 residues. Germline CDR1 LGHNA, CDR2 YNFKEQ. V was cut by 1 base and J by 10 bases, with 15 bases left in between. For the CDR3, the DNA is TGTGCCAGCAGCCAAGCAATAGGTAGGCTTGCGCAGTATTTT. Translating gives CASSQAIGRLAQYF.

In DNA, the CDR3 is TGTGCCAGCTCACAGGGAGTGAGGACTGAAGCTTTCTTT. This gives the protein CASSQGVRTEAFF. The J gene is TRBJ1-1, the V gene TRBV18; D not resolved. Germline CDR1 is KGHSH and CDR2 is LQKENI. This CDR3 contains 13 residues. V lost 4 bases and J 5 bases, leaving 11 bases between the germline ends.

The chain joins TRBV7-2 to TRBJ1-2; perhaps TRBD1 as D (5 bases). The CDR3 is made up of 17 amino acids. CDR1 SGHTA and CDR2 FQGNSA come from the germline V gene. Trimming removed 4 bases at V and 5 bases at J, with 23 bases between. The CDR3 region is CASSSERAGPLAYGYTF. The CDR3 DNA sequence: TGTGCCAGCAGCTCGGAAAGGGCAGGGCCTCTGGCGTATGGCTACACCTTC.

The chain couples TRBV6-5 to TRBJ1-2; D may be TRBD1 (6 bases). V dropped 6 bases and J dropped 3 bases, with 14 bases sitting between them. The CDR3 sequence is 14 residues long. Germline V gene data show CDR1 as MNHEY and CDR2 as SVGAGI. DNA for the CDR3: TGTGCCAGCAGGGACCGACAGGCCTACTATGGCTACACCTTC. It yields the protein CASRDRQAYYGYTF.

The chain recombines TRBV10-1 with TRBJ2-7; 9 bases align to TRBD1. The V gene's germline CDR1 is WNHNN and CDR2 SYGVQD (reference sequence). This CDR3 has 15 amino acids. V was clipped by 2 bases and J by 0 bases; unmatched bases: 2. The CDR3 spells CASSERQGGSYEQYF. CDR3 bases: TGCGCCAGCAGTGAGCGACAGGGGGGCTCCTACGAGCAGTACTTC.

V and J are TRBV3-1 (or the pseudogene TRBV3-2) and TRBJ2-4; 13 bases agree with TRBD2. J was trimmed by 1 base and V by 3 bases; bases with no gene match: 12. CDR1 and CDR2 (germline): LGHDT, YNNKEL (reference sequence). This CDR3 has 20 amino acids. The CDR3 nucleotides read TGTGCCAGCAGCCATATCGGACTAGCGGGAGTCGCGGGCGCCAAAAACATTCAGTACTTC. This encodes CASSHIGLAGVAGAKNIQYF.

The chain joins TRBV6-5 to TRBJ2-7; D is perhaps TRBD1 (6 bases). Between the trimmed V and J ends, which lost 0 bases and 2 bases, there was a span of 11 bases. CDR1 is MNHEY and CDR2 is SVGAGI in the germline V gene. The CDR3 extends over 15 amino acids. The CDR3 loop is CASSYSGTLTYEQYF. CDR3 nucleotides: TGTGCCAGCAGTTACTCCGGGACATTGACCTACGAGCAGTACTTC.

The V and J genes are TRBV7-3 and TRBJ2-3; D is ambiguous. The CDR3 sequence is 16 residues long. CDR1 SGHTA and CDR2 FQGTGA come from the germline V gene. V dropped 3 bases and J dropped 2 bases, with 15 bases sitting between them. As DNA, the CDR3 is TGTGCCAGCAGCTTCCCCCCCGACTGGAACACAGATACGCAGTATTTT. Translation gives CASSFPPDWNTDTQYF.